These 23 T cell receptor beta chains share one sample of origin, sequenced in a study of sequential checkpoint blockade in melanoma. Treatment denoted: randomized to nivolumab then ipilimumab (arm A) or the reverse (arm B). TCRdb's table, derived via immunoSEQ multiplex PCR, lists solely in-frame clones and lacks some. The data contain fewer than 40,000 clones, 80% to 90% of them singletons. The sequencing here drew on CD8+ T cells sorted from blood (inferred from file names), taken from a patient given nivolumab and ipilimumab in sequence. Source of these receptors: a human donor with melanoma.

This chain uses TRBV6-6 with TRBJ1-2; D remains ambiguous. Between the trimmed V and J ends, which lost 6 bases and 4 bases, there was a span of 12 bases. Germline assignment: CDR1 MNHNY and CDR2 SVGAGI (reference sequence). The CDR3 covers 13 residues. As DNA, the CDR3 is TGTGCCAGCAGCTCCCGACGGGGCTATGGCTACACCTTC. As protein: CASSSRRGYGYTF.

V usage is TRBV6-6 and J usage is TRBJ1-2, with TRBD1 matching over 7 bases. V lost 5 bases, J lost 13 bases, and 19 bases stayed unmatched. This CDR3 comprises 15 residues. CDR1 and CDR2 (germline): MNHNY, SVGAGI (reference sequence). The CDR3 nucleotides read TGTGCCAGCAGTCCCGGGACAGAGGATTCTATGGGGGGCACCTTC. Its translation is CASSPGTEDSMGGTF.

The chain couples TRBV4-2 to TRBJ2-1; 9 bases align to TRBD2. V gave up 0 bases and J gave up 6 bases; unmatched junction bases: 6. Looked up from germline, CDR1 is LGHNA and CDR2 is YNFKEQ. CDR3 size: 16 residues. CDR3 loop: CASSQEGSGSRNEQFF. CDR3 nucleotides: TGTGCCAGCAGCCAAGAAGGTAGCGGGAGTCGCAATGAGCAGTTCTTC.

CDR3 sequence reads: CASSPGAKNIQYF. DNA of the CDR3: TGTGCCAGCAGCCCCGGGGCCAAAAACATTCAGTACTTC. The chain is built from TRBV7-8 and TRBJ2-4, with D unresolved. Trimming removed 5 bases from V and 1 base from J, with 6 bases in between. The CDR3 runs 13 residues. Germline V CDR1 and CDR2: SGHVS, FQNEAQ.

V is TRBV28 and J is TRBJ2-7; 9 bases agree with TRBD1. CDR3 size: 13 residues. Trimming took 4 bases from V and 3 from J; bases not matched to a gene: 1. Per the germline V gene, CDR1 is MDHEN and CDR2 is SYDVKM. This chain's CDR3 is CASSSGQGYEQYF. CDR3 coding DNA: TGTGCCAGCAGTTCGGGACAGGGCTACGAGCAGTACTTC.

This clone has only one observation. The chain employs TRBV19 and TRBJ1-1; D is undetermined. The CDR3 is 13 residues long. CDR1 is LNHDA and CDR2 is SQIVND in the germline V gene (reference sequence). V was clipped by 3 bases and J by 0 bases, with 5 bases between them. The CDR3 DNA reads TGTGCCAGTAGTATCATTCTGAACACTGAAGCTTTCTTT. This codes for CASSIILNTEAFF.

The chain carries TRBV4-3 and TRBJ2-7; 9 bases agree with TRBD2. V lost 1 base to trimming and J lost 5 bases; unmatched junction nucleotides: 6. The CDR3 is 15 residues long. The germline gives CDR1 LGHNA, CDR2 YSLEER. The CDR3 DNA reads as TGCGCCAGCAGCCAAGGGCGGGGGGGCCTGGACGAGCAGTACTTC. Its protein is CASSQGRGGLDEQYF.

The chain has TRBV27 and TRBJ1-1, with TRBD1 identical over 9 bases. V dropped 8 bases and J dropped 8; count of bases not matched to a gene: 0. CDR1 is MNHEY and CDR2 is SMNVEV in the germline V gene (reference sequence). This CDR3 is 10 amino acids long. The CDR3 bases are TGTGCCAGCGGGACAGGGGAAGCTTTCTTT. Protein sequence: CASGTGEAFF.

The chain combines TRBV27 with TRBJ2-1; 9 bases are shared with TRBD1. This CDR3 has 14 amino acids. Germline CDR1 reads MNHEY; CDR2 reads SMNVEV (reference sequence). The V gene end was trimmed by 10 bases and the J gene end by 2 bases; junction bases not matched to a gene: 6. Here the CDR3 DNA reads TGTGCCACCCGGGGACAGGGTCCCTACAATGAGCAGTTCTTC. This gives the protein CATRGQGPYNEQFF.

The chain couples TRBV5-6 to TRBJ2-5; D is possibly TRBD1 (6 bases). Per the germline V gene, CDR1 is SGHDT and CDR2 is YYEEEE. V shed 4 bases and J shed 9 bases, with 16 bases lying between them. CDR3 length: 13 amino acids. The CDR3 DNA reads TGTGCCAGCAGCCTGGGGACAAGATGGGCCCAGTACTTC. It translates to CASSLGTRWAQYF. Filled out from reference TRBV5-6 and TRBJ2-5, the complete variable domain reads DAGVTQSPTHLIKTRGQQVTLRCSPKSGHDTVSWYQQALGQGPQFIFQYYEEEERQRGNFPDRFSGHQFPNYSSELNVNALLLGDSALYLCASSLGTRWAQYFGPGTRLLVL.

This rearrangement joins TRBV19 to TRBJ2-7; the match to TRBD2 covers 8 bases. Germline V gene data show CDR1 as LNHDA and CDR2 as SQIVND (reference sequence). CDR3 length equals 15 residues. V was clipped by 5 bases and J by 3 bases; unmatched bases: 9. The CDR3 spells CASSGLRGGDYEQYF. The CDR3 DNA reads TGTGCCAGTAGTGGGTTACGGGGGGGGGACTACGAGCAGTACTTC.

The chain couples TRBV4-1 to TRBJ2-7; 7 nucleotides match TRBD2. The J segment lost 1 base and the V segment lost 3 bases, leaving 6 bases of the junction unmatched. Per the germline V gene, CDR1 is MGHRA and CDR2 is YSYEKL. This CDR3 region has 15 residues. CDR3 nucleotides: TGCGCCAGCAGCCAGTCAAGCGGGGCTTCCTACGAGCAGTACTTC. Protein: CASSQSSGASYEQYF.

The chain joins TRBV19 to TRBJ1-2, with no clear D. V shed 6 bases and J shed 0 bases, with 11 bases lying between them. Germline CDR1 LNHDA, CDR2 SQIVND (reference sequence). CDR3 length equals 14 residues. The CDR3 region has the DNA TGTGCCAGTAGCCAGGATTTAGCTAACTATGGCTACACCTTC. Translating it yields CASSQDLANYGYTF. The whole variable domain, filled in from reference TRBV19 and TRBJ1-2, reads DGGITQSPKYLFRKEGQNVTLSCEQNLNHDAMYWYRQDPGQGLRLIYYSQIVNDFQKGDIAEGYSVSREKKESFPLTVTSAQKNPTAFYLCASSQDLANYGYTFGSGTRLTVV.

This clone came up a few times. The V and J genes are TRBV7-2 and TRBJ2-5, with D uncertain. CDR3 length: 14 amino acids. V lost 1 base and J 2 bases, leaving 8 bases between the germline ends. Germline lookup yields CDR1 SGHTA and CDR2 FQGNSA. CDR3 sequence reads: CASSLGFTQETQYF. The CDR3 DNA is TGTGCCAGCAGCTTAGGGTTTACACAAGAGACCCAGTACTTC.

This sequence joins TRBV6-5 and TRBJ2-3; 11 bases agree with TRBD1. V lost 2 bases to trimming and J lost 4 bases; unmatched junction nucleotides: 2. This CDR3 spans 15 amino acids. Germline assignment: CDR1 MNHEY and CDR2 SVGAGI. CDR3 sequence reads: CASSYGQGAADTQYF. The CDR3 nucleotides read TGTGCCAGCAGTTACGGACAGGGGGCAGCAGATACGCAGTATTTT.

The J gene is TRBJ2-7, the V gene TRBV11-2; 7 nucleotides line up with TRBD1. CDR3 length: 13 amino acids. Germline values: CDR1 SGHAT, CDR2 FQNNGV. The ends lost 5 bases at V and 2 bases at J; junction bases unmatched: 3. The CDR3 sequence: CASSRQGTYEQYF. The CDR3 DNA reads as TGTGCCAGCAGCAGACAGGGCACCTACGAGCAGTACTTC.

This chain connects TRBV4-3 to TRBJ2-7; possibly TRBD2 for D (6 bases). CDR1 and CDR2 from the germline V gene are LGHNA and YSLEER. V lost 0 bases, J lost 1 base, and 16 bases lay in between. The CDR3 runs 17 residues. The CDR3 reads CASSQDLGGFLSYEQYF. CDR3 sequence (DNA): TGCGCCAGCAGCCAAGATCTCGGGGGTTTTCTTTCCTACGAGCAGTACTTC.

The chain uses TRBV1 and TRBJ2-5; the table's TRBD2 call for D was not verified on the DNA. TRBV1 is a recognized pseudogene. The CDR3 has 17 amino acids. Here the CDR3 reads CTSSQSTWEIDQETQYF. CDR3 sequence (DNA): TGCACCAGCAGCCAGTCAACGTGGGAGATCGACCAAGAGACCCAGTACTTC.

This chain joins TRBV6-5 and TRBJ2-1, with D perhaps TRBD1 (5 bases). V lost 7 bases and J 4 bases, leaving 11 bases between the germline ends. Germline V gives CDR1 MNHEY, CDR2 SVGAGI. The CDR3 covers 13 residues. The DNA of the CDR3 is TGTGCCAGCAAAACCTACAGGTACAATGAGCAGTTCTTC. Translated, it gives CASKTYRYNEQFF.

The CDR3 bases are TGCGCCAGCAGCCAAGATTTTGGGACAGGCTCCTACGAGCAGTACTTC. This encodes CASSQDFGTGSYEQYF. The V call is TRBV4-3, the J call TRBJ2-7, with TRBD1 matching 8 bases. The length of the CDR3 is 16 residues. The germline V gene encodes CDR1 LGHNA and CDR2 YSLEER. Trimming at V came to 0 bases and at J to 0 bases, leaving 4 bases not matched to a gene.

The V and J genes are TRBV9 and TRBJ2-2; no clear D. V was clipped by 2 bases and J by 2 bases, with 7 bases between them. The germline V gene encodes CDR1 SGDLS and CDR2 YYNGEE. This CDR3 is built from 14 residues. In DNA, the CDR3 is TGTGCCAGCAGCGTCCACTCCAACACCGGGGAGCTGTTTTTT. This gives the protein CASSVHSNTGELFF.

V is TRBV6-5 and J is TRBJ1-1, with D possibly matching TRBD1 (5 bases). Between the trimmed V and J ends, which lost 2 bases and 4 bases, there was a span of 14 bases. The CDR3 contains 15 residues. Germline loops: CDR1 MNHEY, CDR2 SVGAGI. The CDR3 DNA is TGTGCCAGCAGTTACCTGGTGGGGAGGGGCACTGAAGCTTTCTTT. This codes for CASSYLVGRGTEAFF.

In nucleotides, the CDR3 is TGTGCCAGCAGTTTCGGTACCGGGACAGGGAGAAGGGATGAGCAGTTCTTC. Protein sequence: CASSFGTGTGRRDEQFF. The V and J genes are TRBV27 and TRBJ2-1, with 9 bases fitting TRBD1. From germline, CDR1 is MNHEY and CDR2 SMNVEV (reference sequence). The junction had 14 bases not matched to a gene; V was cut back by 3 bases and J by 8 bases. The CDR3 extends over 17 amino acids.